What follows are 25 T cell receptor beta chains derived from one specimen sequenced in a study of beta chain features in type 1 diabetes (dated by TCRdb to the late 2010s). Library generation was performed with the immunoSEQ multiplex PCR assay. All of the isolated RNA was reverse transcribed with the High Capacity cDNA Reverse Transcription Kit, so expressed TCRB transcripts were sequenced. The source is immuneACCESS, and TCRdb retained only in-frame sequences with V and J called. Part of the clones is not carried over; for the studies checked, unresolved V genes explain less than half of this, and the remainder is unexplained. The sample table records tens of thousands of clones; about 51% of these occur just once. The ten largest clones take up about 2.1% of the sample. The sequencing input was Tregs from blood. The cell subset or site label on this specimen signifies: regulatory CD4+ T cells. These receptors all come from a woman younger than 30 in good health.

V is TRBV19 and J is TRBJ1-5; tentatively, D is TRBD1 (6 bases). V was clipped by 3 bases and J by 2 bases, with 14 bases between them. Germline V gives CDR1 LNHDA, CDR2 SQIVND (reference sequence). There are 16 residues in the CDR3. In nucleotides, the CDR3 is TGTGCCAGTAGTATTTCCAGGGGTAGTGGCAATCAGCCCCAGCATTTT. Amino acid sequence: CASSISRGSGNQPQHF.

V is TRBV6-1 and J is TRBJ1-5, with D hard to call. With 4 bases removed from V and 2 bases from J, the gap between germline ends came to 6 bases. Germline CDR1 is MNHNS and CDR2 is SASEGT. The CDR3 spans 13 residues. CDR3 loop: CASSALGNQPQHF. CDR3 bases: TGTGCCAGCAGTGCGCTAGGCAATCAGCCCCAGCATTTT.

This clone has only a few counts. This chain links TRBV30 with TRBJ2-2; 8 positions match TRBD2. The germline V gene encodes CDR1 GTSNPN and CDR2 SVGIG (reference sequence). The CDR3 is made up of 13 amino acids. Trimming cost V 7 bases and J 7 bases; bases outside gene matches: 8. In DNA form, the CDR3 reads TGTGCCTCTACGGGGGGGCGGGGCGGGGAGCTGTTTTTT. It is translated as CASTGGRGGELFF.

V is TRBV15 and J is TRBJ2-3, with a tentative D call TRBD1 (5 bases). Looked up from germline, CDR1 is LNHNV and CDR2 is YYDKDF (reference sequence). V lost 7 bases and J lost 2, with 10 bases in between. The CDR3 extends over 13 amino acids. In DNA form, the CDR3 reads TGTGCCACCAAGCAGGGAAACACAGATACGCAGTATTTT. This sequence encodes CATKQGNTDTQYF.

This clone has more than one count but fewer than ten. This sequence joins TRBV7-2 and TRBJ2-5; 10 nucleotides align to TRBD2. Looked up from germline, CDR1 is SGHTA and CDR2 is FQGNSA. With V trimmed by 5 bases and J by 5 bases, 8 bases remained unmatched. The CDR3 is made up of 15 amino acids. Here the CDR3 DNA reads TGTGCCAGCAGCCCCCCGGGACTAGCGATCGAGACCCAGTACTTC. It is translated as CASSPPGLAIETQYF.

The DNA for the CDR3 is TGCGCCAGCAGCTTGGGGTCGGGGAAAGAGACCCAGTACTTC. It yields the protein CASSLGSGKETQYF. The chain has TRBV5-1 and TRBJ2-5; D is possibly TRBD2 (5 bases). Germline CDR1 reads SGHRS; CDR2 reads YFSETQ. CDR3 length: 14 residues. Trimming cost V 0 bases and J 3 bases, with 9 bases left between them.

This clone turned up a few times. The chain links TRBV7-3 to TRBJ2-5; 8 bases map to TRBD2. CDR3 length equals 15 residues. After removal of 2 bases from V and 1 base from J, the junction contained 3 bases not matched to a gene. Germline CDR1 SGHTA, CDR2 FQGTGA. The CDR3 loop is CASSLSGGPQETQYF. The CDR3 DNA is TGTGCCAGCAGCTTATCGGGGGGGCCCCAAGAGACCCAGTACTTC.

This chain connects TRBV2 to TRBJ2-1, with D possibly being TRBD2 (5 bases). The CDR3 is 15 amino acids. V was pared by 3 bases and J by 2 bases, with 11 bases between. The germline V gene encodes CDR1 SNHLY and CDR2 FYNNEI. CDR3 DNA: TGTGCCAGCAGTGACTTCCTAGCCCCCTACAATGAGCAGTTCTTC. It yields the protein CASSDFLAPYNEQFF.

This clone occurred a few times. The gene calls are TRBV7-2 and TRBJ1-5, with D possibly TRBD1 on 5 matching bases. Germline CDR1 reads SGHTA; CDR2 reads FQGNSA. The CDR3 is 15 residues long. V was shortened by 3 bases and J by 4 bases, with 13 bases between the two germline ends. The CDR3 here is CASSFSWTQNQPQHF. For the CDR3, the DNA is TGTGCCAGCAGCTTTTCATGGACACAGAATCAGCCCCAGCATTTT.

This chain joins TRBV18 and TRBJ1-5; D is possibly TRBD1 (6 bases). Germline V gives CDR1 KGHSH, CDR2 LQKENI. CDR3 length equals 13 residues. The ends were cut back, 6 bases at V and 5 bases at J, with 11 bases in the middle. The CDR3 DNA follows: TGTGCCAGCTCGCCAGGGGAGGATCAGCCCCAGCATTTT. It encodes CASSPGEDQPQHF. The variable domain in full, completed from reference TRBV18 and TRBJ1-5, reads NAGVMQNPRHLVRRRGQEARLRCSPMKGHSHVYWYRQLPEEGLKFMVYLQKENIIDESGMPKERFSAEFPKEGPSILRIQQVVRGDSAAYFCASSPGEDQPQHFGDGTRLSIL.

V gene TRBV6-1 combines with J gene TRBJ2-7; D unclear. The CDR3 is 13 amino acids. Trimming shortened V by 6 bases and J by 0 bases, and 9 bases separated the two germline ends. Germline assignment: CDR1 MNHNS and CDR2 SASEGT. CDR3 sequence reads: CASRPQSSYEQYF. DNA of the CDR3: TGTGCCAGCAGACCACAGAGCTCCTACGAGCAGTACTTC.

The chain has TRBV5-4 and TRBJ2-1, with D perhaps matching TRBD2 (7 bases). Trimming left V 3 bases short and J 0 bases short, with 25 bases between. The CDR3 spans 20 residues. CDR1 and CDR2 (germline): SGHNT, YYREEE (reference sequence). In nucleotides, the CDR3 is TGTGCCAGCAGCTCGTCCACCCGGTTGGGGGGCGGGAGCTCCTACAATGAGCAGTTCTTC. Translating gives CASSSSTRLGGGSSYNEQFF.

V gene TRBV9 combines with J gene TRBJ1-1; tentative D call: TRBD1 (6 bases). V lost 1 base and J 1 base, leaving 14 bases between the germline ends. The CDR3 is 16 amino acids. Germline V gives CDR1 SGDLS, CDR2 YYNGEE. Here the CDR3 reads CASSVTGFPGNTEAFF. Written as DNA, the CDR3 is TGTGCCAGCAGCGTAACAGGGTTTCCAGGGAACACTGAAGCTTTCTTT.

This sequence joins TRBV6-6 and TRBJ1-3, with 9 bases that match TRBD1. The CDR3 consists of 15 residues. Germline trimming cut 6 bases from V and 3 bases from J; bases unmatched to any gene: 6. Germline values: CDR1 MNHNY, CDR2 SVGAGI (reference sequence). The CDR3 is CASRGQGTGGNTIYF. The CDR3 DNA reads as TGTGCCAGCAGGGGACAGGGAACAGGTGGAAACACCATATATTTT.

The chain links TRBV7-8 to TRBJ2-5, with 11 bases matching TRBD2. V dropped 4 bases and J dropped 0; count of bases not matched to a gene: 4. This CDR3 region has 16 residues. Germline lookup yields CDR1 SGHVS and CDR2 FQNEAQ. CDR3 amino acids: CASSSIAGGYQETQYF. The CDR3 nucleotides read TGTGCCAGCAGCTCTATAGCGGGAGGGTACCAAGAGACCCAGTACTTC.

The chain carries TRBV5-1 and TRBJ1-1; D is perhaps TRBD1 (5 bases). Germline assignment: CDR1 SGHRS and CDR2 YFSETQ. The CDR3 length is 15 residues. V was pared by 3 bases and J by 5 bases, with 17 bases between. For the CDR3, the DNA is TGCGCCAGCAGCTCGGCGGATCAGGGTAAGACTGAAGCTTTCTTT. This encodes CASSSADQGKTEAFF.

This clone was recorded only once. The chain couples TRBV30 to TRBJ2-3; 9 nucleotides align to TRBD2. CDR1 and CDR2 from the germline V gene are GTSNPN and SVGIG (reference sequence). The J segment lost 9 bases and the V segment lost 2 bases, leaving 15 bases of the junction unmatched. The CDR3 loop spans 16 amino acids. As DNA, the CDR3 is TGTGCCTGGAGTCCTCCCGGTAGCGGGGGCTCGGGGACGCAGTATTTT. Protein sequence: CAWSPPGSGGSGTQYF.

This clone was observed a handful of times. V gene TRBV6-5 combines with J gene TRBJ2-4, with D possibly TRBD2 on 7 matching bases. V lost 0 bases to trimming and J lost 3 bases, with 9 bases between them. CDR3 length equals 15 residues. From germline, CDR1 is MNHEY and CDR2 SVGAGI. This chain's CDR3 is CASSYSRGGKNIQYF. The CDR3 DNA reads TGTGCCAGCAGTTACTCGAGGGGGGGCAAAAACATTCAGTACTTC.

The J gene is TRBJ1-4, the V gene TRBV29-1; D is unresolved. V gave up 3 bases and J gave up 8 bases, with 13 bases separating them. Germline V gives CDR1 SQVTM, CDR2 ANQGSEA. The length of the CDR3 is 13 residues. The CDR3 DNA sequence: TGCAGCGTTGACGAAGATCGGGGAGAAAAACTGTTTTTT. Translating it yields CSVDEDRGEKLFF. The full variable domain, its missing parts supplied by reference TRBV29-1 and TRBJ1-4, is SAVISQKPSRDICQRGTSLTIQCQVDSQVTMMFWYRQQPGQSLTLIATANQGSEATYESGFVIDKFPISRPNLTFSTLTVSNMSPEDSSIYLCSVDEDRGEKLFFGSGTQLSVL.

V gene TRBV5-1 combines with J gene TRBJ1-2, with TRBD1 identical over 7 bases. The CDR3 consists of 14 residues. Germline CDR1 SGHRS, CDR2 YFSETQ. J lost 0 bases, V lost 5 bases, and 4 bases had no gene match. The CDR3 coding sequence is TGCGCCAGCAGACCAGGGGGGACTAACTATGGCTACACCTTC. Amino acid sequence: CASRPGGTNYGYTF. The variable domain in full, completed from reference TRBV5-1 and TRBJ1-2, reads KAGVTQTPRYLIKTRGQQVTLSCSPISGHRSVSWYQQTPGQGLQFLFEYFSETQRNKGNFPGRFSGRQFSNSRSEMNVSTLELGDSALYLCASRPGGTNYGYTFGSGTRLTVV.

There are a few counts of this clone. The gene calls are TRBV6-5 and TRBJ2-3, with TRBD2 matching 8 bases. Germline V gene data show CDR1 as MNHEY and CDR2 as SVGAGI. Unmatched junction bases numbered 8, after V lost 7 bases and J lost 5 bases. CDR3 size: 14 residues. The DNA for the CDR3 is TGTGCCAGCAAGGGAGCGGGAGAGGTAGATACGCAGTATTTT. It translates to CASKGAGEVDTQYF.

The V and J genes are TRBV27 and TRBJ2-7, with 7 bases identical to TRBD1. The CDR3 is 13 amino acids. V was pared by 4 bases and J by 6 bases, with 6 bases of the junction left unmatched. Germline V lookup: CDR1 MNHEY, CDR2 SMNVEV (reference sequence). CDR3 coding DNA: TGTGCCAGCAGTTATTGGGCAGGGGGCGAGCAGTACTTC. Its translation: CASSYWAGGEQYF.

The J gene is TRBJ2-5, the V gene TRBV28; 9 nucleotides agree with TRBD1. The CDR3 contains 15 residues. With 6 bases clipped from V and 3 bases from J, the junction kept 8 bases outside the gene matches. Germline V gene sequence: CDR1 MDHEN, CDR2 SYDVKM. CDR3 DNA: TGTGCCAGCAGCCACTTACAGGGGGCCGAAGAGACCCAGTACTTC. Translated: CASSHLQGAEETQYF.

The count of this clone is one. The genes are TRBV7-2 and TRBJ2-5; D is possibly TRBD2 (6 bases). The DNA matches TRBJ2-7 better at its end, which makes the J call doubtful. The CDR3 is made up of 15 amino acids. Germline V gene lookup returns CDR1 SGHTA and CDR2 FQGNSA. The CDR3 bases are TGTGCCAGCAGCTTCCAGGGAGGCGGGGTCTACGAGCAGTACTTC. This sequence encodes CASSFQGGGVYEQYF.

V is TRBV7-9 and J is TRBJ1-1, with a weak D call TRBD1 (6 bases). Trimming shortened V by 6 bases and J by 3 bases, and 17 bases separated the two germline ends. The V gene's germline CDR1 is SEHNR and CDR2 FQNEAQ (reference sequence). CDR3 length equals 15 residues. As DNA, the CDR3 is TGTGCCAGCAGGGACGTGGGCAGGGGTTACACTGAAGCTTTCTTT. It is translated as CASRDVGRGYTEAFF.